The 14 T cell receptor beta chains in this list originate from one sample, sequenced in a study of OX40 agonist ivuxolimab in advanced cancers. Clones were read by immunoSEQ multiplex PCR, and TCRdb kept only the in-frame ones, dropping some. In the table there are 92,000 or so clones, roughly 80% of which are singletons. The sample was CD4+ or CD8+ T cells sorted from blood, taken in a trial of the OX40 agonist ivuxolimab. The origin of the receptors is an adult with an advanced solid tumor such as melanoma, head and neck, liver or kidney cancer.

The chain employs TRBV2 and TRBJ2-4; either TRBD1 or TRBD2 may fit D (5 bases each). This CDR3 region has 16 residues. From germline, CDR1 is SNHLY and CDR2 FYNNEI. V dropped 5 bases and J dropped 6 bases, with 20 bases sitting between them. The CDR3 sequence is CASSFSRDPRRNIQYF. The CDR3 coding sequence is TGTGCCAGCAGTTTCTCTCGGGACCCAAGGCGAAACATTCAGTACTTC.

This sequence joins TRBV4-1 and TRBJ1-2; D gene unclear. The CDR3 is 12 amino acids. V lost 4 bases and J lost 7, with 10 bases in between. Germline CDR1 and CDR2: MGHRA and YSYEKL. In DNA, the CDR3 is TGCGCCAGCAGCCCCCAGGACGGTGGCTACACCTTC. It yields the protein CASSPQDGGYTF.

The chain employs TRBV6-4 and TRBJ2-6; possible D gene TRBD1, 6 bases. V shed 5 bases and J shed 1 base, with 18 bases lying between them. Germline assignment: CDR1 MRHNA and CDR2 SNTAGT. The CDR3 contains 18 residues. CDR3 DNA sequence: TGTGCCAGCAGTCCCCGGACAGCTGCCGAGTCTGGGGCCAACGTCCTGACTTTC. Translated, it gives CASSPRTAAESGANVLTF.

V gene TRBV6-6 combines with J gene TRBJ2-5, with 7 positions matching TRBD1. The CDR3 totals 14 residues. Trimming cost V 6 bases and J 4 bases; bases outside gene matches: 8. Germline loops: CDR1 MNHNY, CDR2 SVGAGI (reference sequence). The CDR3 region has the DNA TGTGCCAGCAGCCCGATGGGGGACAGAGAGACCCAGTACTTC. Protein: CASSPMGDRETQYF.

This clone has just one count. This chain joins TRBV29-1 and TRBJ2-7; tentative D call: TRBD1 (6 bases). The germline V gene encodes CDR1 SQVTM and CDR2 ANQGSEA. The CDR3 spans 13 residues. The V and J ends lost 6 bases and 7 bases respectively, with 19 bases between them. In nucleotides, the CDR3 is TGCAGCGTCCGGGACACGGGATCGAGGGAGCAGTACTTC. Translation: CSVRDTGSREQYF.

CDR3 amino acids: CAISGPGLEVETQYF. The CDR3 nucleotides are TGTGCCATCAGTGGCCCGGGGCTGGAGGTTGAGACGCAGTATTTT. The V call is TRBV10-3, the J call TRBJ2-3, with D possibly being TRBD1 or TRBD2 (5 bases each). CDR1 is ENHRY, CDR2 SYGVKD, per germline. V was clipped by 4 bases and J by 9 bases, with 20 bases between them. There are 15 residues in the CDR3.

The J gene is TRBJ1-5, the V gene TRBV29-1; 8 nucleotides align to TRBD1. CDR1 and CDR2 from the germline V gene are SQVTM and ANQGSEA. Trimming cost V 5 bases and J 3 bases; bases outside gene matches: 3. This CDR3 region has 13 residues. The CDR3 here is CSVRDRSNQPQHF. The CDR3 coding sequence is TGCAGCGTTCGGGACAGGTCCAATCAGCCCCAGCATTTT.

This clone was detected only once. J is TRBJ1-1 and V is TRBV19; possible D gene TRBD1, 6 bases. V lost 1 base and J lost 6, with 12 bases in between. The CDR3 is 14 residues long. Germline lookup yields CDR1 LNHDA and CDR2 SQIVND (reference sequence). Written as DNA, the CDR3 is TGTGCCAGTAGTATAGTTCCAGGGGCGCCTGAAGCTTTCTTT. It encodes CASSIVPGAPEAFF.

At least ten counts were recorded for this clone. The rearrangement uses TRBV4-3 and TRBJ2-1; no reliable D call. CDR3 length: 15 residues. The germline gives CDR1 LGHNA, CDR2 YSLEER. Deletions cut 5 bases from V and 4 bases from J, with 15 bases between. The CDR3 DNA is TGCGCCAGCAGCGACTCAGGAGCAGTATACAATGAGCAGTTCTTC. Translated, it gives CASSDSGAVYNEQFF.

The chain employs TRBV12-5 and TRBJ2-1; 9 positions match TRBD2. Trimming removed 4 bases from V and 3 bases from J; junction bases left unmatched: 7. Germline V gene data show CDR1 as LGHNT and CDR2 as FRNRAP. CDR3 size: 16 residues. CDR3 coding DNA: TGTGCTAGTGGTTCGGGGCTAGCGGGATTCTACAATGAGCAGTTCTTC. Its translation is CASGSGLAGFYNEQFF.

The chain carries TRBV25-1 and TRBJ2-1, with 12 bases fitting TRBD2. V was clipped by 6 bases and J by 6 bases; unmatched bases: 0. Germline V gene data show CDR1 as MGHDK and CDR2 as SYGVNS. The CDR3 totals 13 residues. The chain's CDR3 is CASRTSGSNEQFF. The CDR3 nucleotides are TGTGCCAGCAGGACTAGCGGGAGCAATGAGCAGTTCTTC.

In nucleotides, the CDR3 is TGTGCCTGGAGTGTATCATTCGGGGGGGAAGCTTTCTTT. Protein product: CAWSVSFGGEAFF. V usage is TRBV30 and J usage is TRBJ1-1; D might be TRBD1 (5 bases). The ends were cut back, 0 bases at V and 8 bases at J, with 13 bases in the middle. Germline assignment: CDR1 GTSNPN and CDR2 SVGIG (reference sequence). The CDR3 has 13 residues.

The chain has TRBV9 and TRBJ2-3; tentatively, D is TRBD2 (5 bases). The ends were cut back, 0 bases at V and 4 bases at J, with 12 bases in the middle. From germline, CDR1 is SGDLS and CDR2 YYNGEE. The CDR3 extends over 15 amino acids. CDR3 in DNA: TGTGCCAGCAGCGTAGGGGCGGGTACATCAGATACGCAGTATTTT. Amino acids: CASSVGAGTSDTQYF.

The V call is TRBV19, the J call TRBJ1-2, with TRBD1 matching 7 bases. CDR1 is LNHDA, CDR2 SQIVND, per germline (reference sequence). The V gene end was trimmed by 6 bases and the J gene end by 2 bases; junction bases not matched to a gene: 6. The CDR3 is 14 amino acids. CDR3 nucleotide sequence: TGTGCCAGTAGCCCGACAGGGAGAAACTATGGCTACACCTTC. Amino acids: CASSPTGRNYGYTF. Based on the CDR3 plus reference TRBV19 and TRBJ1-2, the full variable domain is DGGITQSPKYLFRKEGQNVTLSCEQNLNHDAMYWYRQDPGQGLRLIYYSQIVNDFQKGDIAEGYSVSREKKESFPLTVTSAQKNPTAFYLCASSPTGRNYGYTFGSGTRLTVV.